The source of this T cell receptor (beta chain) is a study of blood T cells in healthy people across ages. The length of the CDR3 is 16 residues. V lost 3 bases, J lost 10 bases, and 22 bases lay in between. Germline CDR1 is GTSNPN and CDR2 is SVGIG (reference sequence). Then a second PCR, running about 7 to 11 cycles, was carried out with a sample-barcoded 5' primer and a J-beta primer mix. Using its own MiXCR run on the 5' RACE reads, TCRdb lists one record per CDR3 protein. This sample has about 970,000 distinct CDR3 sequences, with roughly 51% found just once. The sequenced sample was blood. This receptor was identified in a woman aged 55-70 years in good health. V usage is TRBV30 and J usage is TRBJ1-6; no clear D. The CDR3 coding sequence is TGTGCCTGGAGCCTGGGGTTCCTCAAAGAAGGGTCACCCCTCCACTTT. Translated, it gives CAWSLGFLKEGSPLHF.